Reported below is one TCR beta chain. Its antigen remains unknown. CDR3 length: 13 residues. Trimming removed 2 bases from V and 3 bases from J; junction bases left unmatched: 1. In germline, CDR1 is DFQATT, CDR2 SNEGSKA (reference sequence). This specimen belongs to a study of response to subunit inactivated influenza vaccine. General study results and limits: Each seasonal influenza vaccination, the authors suggested, recruits few new T cells.

TCRdb re-called the RT-PCR reads with MiXCR, one entry per CDR3 protein. The repertoire holds 450,000 to 700,000 distinct CDR3 sequences, with around 15% as singletons. The sample here was PBMCs from blood, taken 11 to 12 days after vaccination. This sequence originates from a man aged 45-65 years who received an inactivated influenza vaccine. V is TRBV20-1 and J is TRBJ1-3; 7 positions agree with TRBD1. The CDR3 sequence is CSARTGDGNTIYF. CDR3 coding DNA: TGCAGTGCTAGAACAGGGGATGGAAACACCATATATTTT.